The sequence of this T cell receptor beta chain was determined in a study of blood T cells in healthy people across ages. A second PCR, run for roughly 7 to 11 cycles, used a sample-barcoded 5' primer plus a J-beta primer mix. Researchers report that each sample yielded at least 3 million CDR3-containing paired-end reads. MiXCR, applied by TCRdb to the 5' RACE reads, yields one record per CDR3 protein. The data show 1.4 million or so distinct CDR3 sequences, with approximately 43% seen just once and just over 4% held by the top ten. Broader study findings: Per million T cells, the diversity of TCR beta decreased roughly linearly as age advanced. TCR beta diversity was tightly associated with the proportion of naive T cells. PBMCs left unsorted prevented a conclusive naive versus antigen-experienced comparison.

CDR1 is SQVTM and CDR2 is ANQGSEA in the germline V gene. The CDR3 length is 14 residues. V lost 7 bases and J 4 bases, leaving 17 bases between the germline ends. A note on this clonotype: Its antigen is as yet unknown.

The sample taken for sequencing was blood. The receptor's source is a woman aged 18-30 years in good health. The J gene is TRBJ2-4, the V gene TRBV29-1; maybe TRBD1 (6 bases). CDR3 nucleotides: TGCAGCGCAGCCGCAGGGGCAGTTAAAAACATTCAGTACTTC. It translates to CSAAAGAVKNIQYF.